This TCR beta chain appears in the sequencing data of a study of T-cell memory formation after mild COVID-19. Study-level results: Pre-infection memory harbored some responding clones, suggesting cross-reactive memory joined. Contracting CD4+ clones sat mainly in CM and EM; CD8+ in EMRA.

Using constant-segment primers, 5'RACE produced TCR alpha and TCR beta cDNA libraries carrying sample barcodes and UMIs. MiXCR was run by TCRdb on the 5' RACE reads, yielding one entry per CDR3 protein. Here the sample spans approximately 290,000 distinct CDR3 sequences, just under 20% being singletons. This clonotype appeared a few times. Antigen: not known. V dropped 2 bases and J dropped 6 bases, with 12 bases sitting between them. The length of the CDR3 is 14 residues. CDR1 and CDR2 (germline): SGHRS, YFSETQ. The chain has TRBV5-1 and TRBJ2-1; D is possibly TRBD1 (6 bases). The sequence derives from a man younger than 30 who had mild COVID-19 (a few samples of this study predate the infection). Cell type and time point are not known. What was sequenced was PBMCs or a T cell subset sorted from them (not recorded which). CDR3 coding DNA: TGCGCCAGCAGCTTAACAGGGAACCTCAATGAGCAGTTCTTC. Its translation is CASSLTGNLNEQFF.